This TCR beta chain emerged from a study of T cell repertoires in aging, cancer and after chemotherapy. On the study more broadly: Some 8.1 million TCR reads were in the whole dataset.

TCR beta rearrangements were amplified from peripheral blood genomic DNA. This clonotype is medium-sized. What it binds is not known. CDR1 is MNHNS and CDR2 is SASEGT in the germline V gene. The CDR3 is made up of 14 amino acids. The germline V and J ends were trimmed by 5 bases and 10 bases, with 19 bases remaining between them. Study observations and caveats: Age-matched healthy donors had significantly more diverse, less clonal blood TCR repertoires than untreated cancer patients. Loss of evenness, beyond lost richness, contributed to age-related TCR diversity decline in cancer patients.

Rearranged V-D-J TRB sequences were amplified with a mixed TRB-A/B primer pool. TCRdb reanalysed the multiplex PCR reads using MiXCR and keeps one entry per CDR3 protein. The sample has 8,500 to 10,000 distinct CDR3 sequences; approximately 40% are singletons. The rearrangement joins TRBV6-1 to TRBJ2-3, with TRBD2 as a possible D gene (6 bases). Sequencing used blood. This TCR came from a human donor in good health. This CDR3 reads CASSSGTSTGAQYF. DNA of the CDR3: TGTGCCAGCAGTTCCGGGACTTCGACTGGTGCGCAGTATTTT.